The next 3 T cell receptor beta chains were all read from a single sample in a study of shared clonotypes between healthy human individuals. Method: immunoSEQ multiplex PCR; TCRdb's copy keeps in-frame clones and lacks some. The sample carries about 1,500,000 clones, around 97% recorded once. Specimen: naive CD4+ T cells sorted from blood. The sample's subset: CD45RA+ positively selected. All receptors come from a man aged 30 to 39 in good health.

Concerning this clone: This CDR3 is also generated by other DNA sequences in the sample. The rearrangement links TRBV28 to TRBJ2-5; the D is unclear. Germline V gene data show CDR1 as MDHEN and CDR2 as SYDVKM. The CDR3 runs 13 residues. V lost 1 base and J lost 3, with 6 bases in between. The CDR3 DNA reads TGTGCCAGCAGTTTATCGGGCAAAGAGACCCAGTACTTC. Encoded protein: CASSLSGKETQYF.

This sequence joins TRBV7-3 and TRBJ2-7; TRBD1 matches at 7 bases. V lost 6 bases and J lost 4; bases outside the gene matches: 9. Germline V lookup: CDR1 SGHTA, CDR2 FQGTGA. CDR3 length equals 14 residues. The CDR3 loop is CASRTGTDKYEQYF. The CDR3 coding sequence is TGTGCCAGCAGGACCGGGACAGATAAGTACGAGCAGTACTTC.

CDR3 bases: TGTGCCACGGCGACAGGGGCGGACACTGAAGCTTTCTTT. Protein sequence: CATATGADTEAFF. The V gene is TRBV10-3, the J gene TRBJ1-1; 8 bases agree with TRBD1. Trimming removed 10 bases from V and 3 bases from J; junction bases left unmatched: 7. The CDR3 is 13 residues long. Germline V CDR1 and CDR2: ENHRY, SYGVKD.